The 30 T cell receptor beta chains given below trace back to one sample, sequenced in a study of OX40 agonist ivuxolimab in advanced cancers. Only in-frame clones appear in the TCRdb table, and some are missing; sequencing was by immunoSEQ multiplex PCR. Among 57,000 or so clones listed, approximately 90% were seen once. The sequencing used CD4+ or CD8+ T cells sorted from blood, collected in a trial of the OX40 agonist ivuxolimab. These receptors were taken from an adult with an advanced solid tumor such as melanoma, head and neck, liver or kidney cancer.

This sequence joins TRBV2 and TRBJ1-1; D remains unclear. Germline V gene sequence: CDR1 SNHLY, CDR2 FYNNEI. The CDR3 loop spans 15 amino acids. Trimming pared 3 bases from V and 0 bases from J, leaving 11 bases between. This chain's CDR3 is CASSDRVGMNTEAFF. CDR3 in DNA: TGTGCCAGCAGTGATCGGGTCGGCATGAACACTGAAGCTTTCTTT.

The V gene is TRBV7-6, the J gene TRBJ2-7; D is undetermined. CDR3 length: 13 amino acids. Trimming stripped 5 bases from V and 1 base from J, with 9 bases between. Germline V lookup: CDR1 SGHVS, CDR2 FNYEAQ. This CDR3 is CASSTGPSYEQYF. The CDR3 coding sequence is TGTGCCAGCAGCACGGGCCCATCCTACGAGCAGTACTTC.

The chain is built from TRBV4-3 and TRBJ2-1; D possibly corresponds to TRBD1 (6 bases). V was clipped by 4 bases and J by 6 bases, with 13 bases between them. In germline, CDR1 is LGHNA, CDR2 YSLEER. This CDR3 is built from 14 residues. The DNA for the CDR3 is TGCGCCAGCAGCCTAGACAGGAACTTCAATGAGCAGTTCTTC. Translation: CASSLDRNFNEQFF.

The V gene is TRBV5-1, the J gene TRBJ2-5, with D perhaps assigned TRBD1 or TRBD2 (6 bases each). The germline V gene encodes CDR1 SGHRS and CDR2 YFSETQ. V lost 1 base and J 5 bases, leaving 24 bases between the germline ends. The CDR3 is 18 amino acids. The CDR3 DNA reads as TGCGCCAGCAGCTTGTGGGGTACGGCTAGCGAAACAGGGGAGACCCAGTACTTC. This encodes CASSLWGTASETGETQYF.

The rearrangement joins TRBV7-2 to TRBJ2-5; possible D gene TRBD2, 5 bases. The CDR3 has 15 amino acids. Germline V gene data show CDR1 as SGHTA and CDR2 as FQGNSA. V was pared by 5 bases and J by 1 base, with 14 bases between. This CDR3 reads CASSAFWSGQETQYF. Here the CDR3 DNA reads TGTGCCAGCAGCGCCTTTTGGAGCGGCCAAGAGACCCAGTACTTC.

The chain recombines TRBV4-1 with TRBJ2-1; no firm D call. This CDR3 contains 14 residues. Per the germline V gene, CDR1 is MGHRA and CDR2 is YSYEKL. V shed 5 bases and J shed 6 bases, with 14 bases lying between them. CDR3 in DNA: TGCGCCAGCAGCTCTCGATCCGGGCCCAATGAGCAGTTCTTC. Amino acids: CASSSRSGPNEQFF.

The rearrangement uses TRBV28 and TRBJ2-1; no clear D gene. This CDR3 is built from 12 residues. Per the germline V gene, CDR1 is MDHEN and CDR2 is SYDVKM. Deletions cut 3 bases from V and 9 bases from J, with 9 bases between. The CDR3, as DNA: TGTGCCAGCAGTTTTGAAGAGTCTGAGCAGTTCTTC. Translation: CASSFEESEQFF.

This sequence joins TRBV4-3 and TRBJ2-1; D might be TRBD1 (6 bases). V dropped 0 bases and J dropped 0 bases, with 9 bases sitting between them. CDR3 length: 16 residues. CDR1 is LGHNA and CDR2 is YSLEER in the germline V gene. CDR3 protein: CASSQDGGNSYNEQFF. The CDR3 region has the DNA TGCGCCAGCAGCCAAGATGGGGGCAACTCCTACAATGAGCAGTTCTTC.

This clone was recorded once. The chain recombines TRBV6-6 with TRBJ2-5; 11 bases agree with TRBD1. Germline loops: CDR1 MNHNY, CDR2 SVGAGI (reference sequence). The V gene end was trimmed by 5 bases and the J gene end by 5 bases; junction bases not matched to a gene: 4. This CDR3 is built from 14 residues. The CDR3 DNA is TGTGCCAGCAGTAGGACAGGGGGCGTGGAGACCCAGTACTTC. This encodes CASSRTGGVETQYF.

The V call is TRBV19, the J call TRBJ1-2; 12 positions agree with TRBD1. This CDR3 spans 15 amino acids. The ends lost 5 bases at V and 4 bases at J; junction bases unmatched: 5. Germline V CDR1 and CDR2: LNHDA, SQIVND (reference sequence). The DNA for the CDR3 is TGTGCCAGTAGTCCGACGGGACAGGGGGCCTATGGCTACACCTTC. Translation gives CASSPTGQGAYGYTF.

V and J are TRBV7-3 and TRBJ2-2, with TRBD2 matching 7 bases. This CDR3 has 15 amino acids. After removal of 4 bases from V and 8 bases from J, the junction contained 10 bases not matched to a gene. The germline V gene has CDR1 SGHTA and CDR2 FQGTGA. The CDR3 DNA follows: TGTGCCAGCAGCTCCGGACTAGTTACATCTGGGGAGCTGTTTTTT. Protein product: CASSSGLVTSGELFF.

The rearrangement uses TRBV5-6 and TRBJ2-7; 9 positions match TRBD2. CDR1 and CDR2 (germline): SGHDT, YYEEEE. The CDR3 loop spans 18 amino acids. V shed 0 bases, J shed 4 bases, and the junction held 14 bases outside the gene matches. Here the CDR3 reads CASSLVVAGAPWPYEQYF. Here the CDR3 DNA reads TGTGCCAGCAGCTTGGTGGTAGCGGGAGCCCCTTGGCCGTACGAGCAGTACTTC. The whole variable domain, remainder taken from reference TRBV5-6 and TRBJ2-7, is DAGVTQSPTHLIKTRGQQVTLRCSPKSGHDTVSWYQQALGQGPQFIFQYYEEEERQRGNFPDRFSGHQFPNYSSELNVNALLLGDSALYLCASSLVVAGAPWPYEQYFGPGTRLTVT.

V usage is TRBV7-9 and J usage is TRBJ2-2; weak D call: TRBD2 (5 bases). This CDR3 has 10 amino acids. From germline, CDR1 is SEHNR and CDR2 FQNEAQ (reference sequence). The CDR3 coding sequence is TGTGCGCCGGGGACCGGGGAGCTGTTTTTT. It is translated as CAPGTGELFF.

The chain is built from TRBV12-5 and TRBJ2-1; D ambiguous. CDR3 length: 14 residues. Trimming took off 6 bases at V and 8 bases at J, with 17 bases between the two ends. The germline gives CDR1 LGHNT, CDR2 FRNRAP. The CDR3 DNA reads TGTGCTAGTGGACTCGACACGACTGGGGATGAGCAGTTCTTC. Its translation: CASGLDTTGDEQFF.

The V gene is TRBV4-3, the J gene TRBJ2-1; 12 nucleotides align to TRBD2. Looked up from germline, CDR1 is LGHNA and CDR2 is YSLEER. The CDR3 covers 18 residues. Trimming cost V 1 base and J 5 bases; bases outside gene matches: 9. The CDR3 sequence: CASSQVYPSGRGNNEQFF. In DNA, the CDR3 is TGCGCCAGCAGCCAAGTGTATCCTAGCGGGAGGGGTAACAATGAGCAGTTCTTC.

V gene TRBV4-3 combines with J gene TRBJ2-1, with D possibly called TRBD1 or TRBD2 (6 bases each). The CDR3 contains 17 residues. Germline CDR1 reads LGHNA; CDR2 reads YSLEER. Trimming cost V 0 bases and J 9 bases, with 21 bases left between them. The CDR3 nucleotides read TGCGCCAGCAGCCAAGATCGGGTGGCGGGACCCAGGGGTGAGCAGTTCTTC. Its protein is CASSQDRVAGPRGEQFF.

This chain connects TRBV7-9 to TRBJ2-7, with TRBD1 matching over 8 bases. Germline CDR1 and CDR2: SEHNR and FQNEAQ (reference sequence). V lost 3 bases, J lost 2 bases, and 6 bases stayed unmatched. This CDR3 spans 15 amino acids. CDR3 amino acids: CASSFPTGAPYEQYF. DNA of the CDR3: TGTGCCAGCAGCTTCCCGACAGGGGCCCCCTACGAGCAGTACTTC.

V is TRBV18 and J is TRBJ2-7; D not resolved. The V gene lost 3 bases and the J gene lost 0 bases, with 6 bases spanning the gap. The length of the CDR3 is 13 residues. CDR1 and CDR2 (germline): KGHSH, LQKENI. The DNA for the CDR3 is TGTGCCAGCTCACCGGGAAACTCCTACGAGCAGTACTTC. Protein sequence: CASSPGNSYEQYF. The full variable domain, rest sourced from reference TRBV18 and TRBJ2-7, is NAGVMQNPRHLVRRRGQEARLRCSPMKGHSHVYWYRQLPEEGLKFMVYLQKENIIDESGMPKERFSAEFPKEGPSILRIQQVVRGDSAAYFCASSPGNSYEQYFGPGTRLTVT.

The chain has TRBV6-5 and TRBJ2-2, with 7 bases lining up with TRBD1. Losses at the gene ends were 6 bases for V and 6 bases for J; bases not matched to a gene: 7. Germline-derived CDR1 and CDR2 are MNHEY and SVGAGI. The CDR3 length is 14 residues. DNA of the CDR3: TGTGCCAGCAGACCACAGGGGCCCGCCGGGGAGCTGTTTTTT. This codes for CASRPQGPAGELFF.

V and J are TRBV13 and TRBJ1-1; 11 positions match TRBD1. The CDR3 contains 15 residues. In germline, CDR1 is PRHDT, CDR2 FYEKMQ (reference sequence). Trimming cost V 5 bases and J 4 bases; bases outside gene matches: 6. CDR3 DNA sequence: TGTGCCAGCAGCCAACCCGGGACAGGGGGCACTGAAGCTTTCTTT. This sequence encodes CASSQPGTGGTEAFF.

The chain couples TRBV11-3 to TRBJ2-3; 7 nucleotides align to TRBD2. V lost 3 bases and J lost 0; bases outside the gene matches: 6. This CDR3 spans 16 amino acids. Germline CDR1 SGHNT, CDR2 YENEEA. In nucleotides, the CDR3 is TGTGCCAGCAGCTTGCTCAGCGGGACTAGCACAGATACGCAGTATTTT. This sequence encodes CASSLLSGTSTDTQYF.

J is TRBJ1-3 and V is TRBV28, with a tentative D call TRBD1 (6 bases). The CDR3 runs 14 residues. The V end was cut by 4 bases, the J end by 4 bases, with 11 bases between. From germline, CDR1 is MDHEN and CDR2 SYDVKM. CDR3 in amino acids: CASSSVTGGNTIYF. CDR3 bases: TGTGCCAGCAGTTCCGTGACAGGCGGAAACACCATATATTTT.

This chain uses TRBV19 with TRBJ2-2; TRBD1 matches at 7 bases. This CDR3 has 17 amino acids. V shed 9 bases and J 1 base; nucleotides not matched to a gene: 14. Germline loops: CDR1 LNHDA, CDR2 SQIVND (reference sequence). The CDR3 nucleotides read TGTGCCAGCCTCCGGGACAGCTCCCTCCAGAACACCGGGGAGCTGTTTTTT. Residues: CASLRDSSLQNTGELFF. The full variable domain, completed using reference TRBV19 and TRBJ2-2, is DGGITQSPKYLFRKEGQNVTLSCEQNLNHDAMYWYRQDPGQGLRLIYYSQIVNDFQKGDIAEGYSVSREKKESFPLTVTSAQKNPTAFYLCASLRDSSLQNTGELFFGEGSRLTVL.

The chain combines TRBV19 with TRBJ2-4; possible D gene TRBD2, 6 bases. CDR1 is LNHDA, CDR2 SQIVND, per germline (reference sequence). The CDR3 length is 15 residues. V lost 7 bases, J lost 2 bases, and 15 bases lay in between. In DNA form, the CDR3 reads TGTGCCAGTACCCCCGGTGCGGGGACCAAAAACATTCAGTACTTC. This sequence encodes CASTPGAGTKNIQYF.

The V call is TRBV2, the J call TRBJ1-1, with TRBD1 matching over 8 bases. The trim removed 1 base at V and 3 bases at J, leaving 13 bases unmatched. Germline V lookup: CDR1 SNHLY, CDR2 FYNNEI. The CDR3 spans 18 residues. The CDR3 protein is CASSEEGQVDHLDTEAFF. The CDR3 DNA sequence: TGTGCCAGCAGTGAAGAGGGACAGGTAGATCATCTTGACACTGAAGCTTTCTTT.

The table lists this clone with a count of one. This chain links TRBV5-5 with TRBJ1-5; D gene ambiguous. CDR1 and CDR2 (germline): SGHKS, YYEKEE (reference sequence). V lost 0 bases and J lost 8, with 21 bases in between. The CDR3 has 17 residues. CDR3 DNA: TGTGCCAGCAGCTTGGCCCCTGGGCCGGCGGGTTTCAAGCCCCAGCATTTT. This encodes CASSLAPGPAGFKPQHF.

The chain has TRBV2 and TRBJ2-5; 8 positions agree with TRBD2. Trimming removed 4 bases from V and 1 base from J; junction bases left unmatched: 2. Germline loops: CDR1 SNHLY, CDR2 FYNNEI. This CDR3 region has 14 residues. DNA for the CDR3: TGTGCCAGCAGTGGCGGGAGGCCCCAAGAGACCCAGTACTTC. Protein product: CASSGGRPQETQYF.

This chain connects TRBV10-3 to TRBJ2-7; 9 nucleotides match TRBD1. The V and J ends lost 4 bases and 2 bases, in that order; junction bases with no gene match: 0. The CDR3 contains 13 residues. Germline loops: CDR1 ENHRY, CDR2 SYGVKD. For the CDR3, the DNA is TGTGCCATCAGTGGGACAGGGGCCTACGAGCAGTACTTC. This gives the protein CAISGTGAYEQYF.

V gene TRBV27 combines with J gene TRBJ2-1; tentatively, D is TRBD2 (6 bases). This CDR3 spans 16 amino acids. Germline loops: CDR1 MNHEY, CDR2 SMNVEV (reference sequence). Between the trimmed V and J ends, which lost 6 bases and 2 bases, there was a span of 17 bases. This chain's CDR3 is CASSPGITGAYNEQFF. DNA of the CDR3: TGTGCCAGCAGCCCCGGTATAACGGGAGCCTACAATGAGCAGTTCTTC.

This clone was counted a few times. This chain joins TRBV5-6 and TRBJ1-1; no clear D gene. The germline V gene encodes CDR1 SGHDT and CDR2 YYEEEE. V lost 0 bases to trimming and J lost 4 bases, with 4 bases between them. The CDR3 extends over 12 amino acids. The CDR3 loop is CASSLGSTEAFF. CDR3 nucleotide sequence: TGTGCCAGCAGCTTGGGGAGCACTGAAGCTTTCTTT.